Presented here are 14 T cell receptor beta chains from one specimen sequenced in a study of T cells in Graves' hyperthyroidism and ophthalmopathy. TCR beta CDR3 regions were amplified from RNA transcripts. Initially, a first-round RT-PCR of the TCR CDR3 employed the HTBI primer set. One entry per CDR3 protein, called by TCRdb with MiXCR from the multiplex PCR reads. The data contain about 500,000 distinct CDR3 sequences, 16% of them singletons. Sequenced: blood. Receptor source: a woman aged 25 to 39 with Graves' ophthalmopathy.

The sample holds many counts of this clonotype. The chain carries TRBV12-3 or TRBV12-4 and TRBJ1-5; possibly TRBD1 for D (5 bases). V lost 6 bases and J 3 bases, leaving 15 bases between the germline ends. The CDR3 has 15 amino acids. CDR3 sequence reads: CASSLSRGDNQPQHF. The CDR3, as DNA: TGTGCCAGCAGCTTAAGTCGAGGGGACAATCAGCCCCAGCATTTT.

This clonotype showed up many times. V and J are TRBV2 and TRBJ2-1; the match to TRBD2 covers 9 bases. V trimming: 10 bases; J trimming: 8 bases; junction bases outside the gene matches: 15. The germline gives CDR1 SNHLY, CDR2 FYNNEI. The CDR3 is 15 amino acids. The CDR3 is CAIPWREGRGDEQFF. DNA for the CDR3: TGTGCCATCCCGTGGCGGGAGGGCCGGGGCGATGAGCAGTTCTTC.

This clonotype was seen ten or more times. V gene TRBV20-1 combines with J gene TRBJ2-1, with 7 bases that match TRBD2. Germline trimming cut 3 bases from V and 2 bases from J; bases unmatched to any gene: 7. From germline, CDR1 is DFQATT and CDR2 SNEGSKA (reference sequence). This CDR3 has 15 amino acids. In DNA, the CDR3 is TGCAGTGCTAGGGCCCCGGGAGGTACCTACAATGAGCAGTTCTTC. Translated: CSARAPGGTYNEQFF.

At least ten counts were recorded for this clonotype. The CDR3 reads CASNLGRSGTNEQFF. The CDR3 DNA reads TGTGCCAGCAATCTCGGTAGAAGCGGGACGAATGAGCAGTTCTTC. The chain links TRBV6-1 to TRBJ2-1; TRBD2 matches 7 bases. The CDR3 is 15 residues long. Germline loops: CDR1 MNHNS, CDR2 SASEGT. J gave up 7 bases and V 7 bases, and 13 bases lay outside the gene matches.

This clonotype was detected ten times or more. V is TRBV15 and J is TRBJ2-5; tentatively, D is TRBD2 (5 bases). The CDR3 runs 16 residues. V shed 0 bases and J shed 4 bases, with 15 bases lying between them. The germline V gene encodes CDR1 LNHNV and CDR2 YYDKDF (reference sequence). The CDR3 here is CATSRDNGEGRETQYF. As DNA, the CDR3 is TGTGCCACCAGCAGAGATAACGGAGAGGGCCGAGAGACCCAGTACTTC.

This clonotype was seen many times. The CDR3 region is CASSLSAFQTEAFF. CDR3 DNA sequence: TGTGCCAGCAGCTTAAGTGCATTCCAGACTGAAGCTTTCTTT. The chain employs TRBV7-2 and TRBJ1-1; D not resolved. Germline values: CDR1 SGHTA, CDR2 FQGNSA. Trimming took 2 bases from V and 5 from J, leaving 12 bases between them. The CDR3 is 14 residues long.

This clonotype came up many times. The chain is built from TRBV2 and TRBJ1-5; D is unclear. The CDR3 is made up of 13 amino acids. Trimming cost V 6 bases and J 2 bases, with 8 bases left between them. The germline gives CDR1 SNHLY, CDR2 FYNNEI. The CDR3 loop reads CASSVDGNQPQHF. The CDR3 DNA reads TGTGCCAGCAGCGTGGACGGCAATCAGCCCCAGCATTTT.

As for this clonotype: This may stem from a read error, because a much larger clone lies one nucleotide away. CDR3 region: CASSFGHYEQYF. The CDR3 DNA follows: TGTGCCAGCAGTTTCGGCCACTACGAGCAGTACTTC. The J gene is TRBJ2-7, the V gene TRBV28; D is undetermined. CDR1 is MDHEN and CDR2 is SYDVKM in the germline V gene. V was trimmed by 3 bases and J by 3 bases, leaving 6 bases between them. This CDR3 contains 12 residues. Full variable domain (remainder filled in from reference TRBV28 and TRBJ2-7): DVKVTQSSRYLVKRTGEKVFLECVQDMDHENMFWYRQDPGLGLRLIYFSYDVKMKEKGDIPEGYSVSREKKERFSLILESASTNQTSMYLCASSFGHYEQYFGPGTRLTVT.

This clonotype came up many times. The rearrangement links TRBV11-3 to TRBJ2-7; 7 bases map to TRBD2. The CDR3 runs to 15 residues. Germline CDR1 reads SGHNT; CDR2 reads YENEEA. The V gene end was trimmed by 1 base and the J gene end by 4 bases; junction bases not matched to a gene: 7. The CDR3 region has the DNA TGTGCCAGCAGCTTAGCGGGAGGACTCATATACGAGCAGTACTTC. Its translation: CASSLAGGLIYEQYF.

This clonotype was seen at least ten times. The chain joins TRBV7-8 to TRBJ2-1, with TRBD2 matching 13 bases. There are 15 residues in the CDR3. Germline V CDR1 and CDR2: SGHVS, FQNEAQ. V shed 4 bases and J 5 bases; nucleotides not matched to a gene: 2. The CDR3 spells CASSSGLAGHNEQFF. In DNA, the CDR3 is TGTGCCAGCAGCTCGGGACTAGCGGGACACAATGAGCAGTTCTTC.

The chain is built from TRBV7-2 and TRBJ2-6; D is perhaps TRBD1 (5 bases). The germline V gene encodes CDR1 SGHTA and CDR2 FQGNSA. V was cut by 5 bases and J by 2 bases, with 10 bases left in between. The CDR3 covers 15 residues. The CDR3 is CASSLGAPGANVLTF. The CDR3 region has the DNA TGTGCCAGCAGCCTAGGGGCGCCTGGGGCCAACGTCCTGACTTTC.

This clonotype was recorded at least ten times. The chain couples TRBV9 to TRBJ2-2; no clear D gene. The CDR3 is 12 amino acids. Germline CDR1 reads SGDLS; CDR2 reads YYNGEE. Trimming shortened V by 3 bases and J by 5 bases, and 5 bases separated the two germline ends. CDR3 sequence: CASSAGTGELFF. The CDR3 DNA follows: TGTGCCAGCAGCGCCGGAACCGGGGAGCTGTTTTTT.

This clonotype has more than one count but fewer than ten. The rearrangement links TRBV7-2 to TRBJ1-2; a possible D gene is TRBD1 (6 bases). The CDR3 runs 14 residues. Looked up from germline, CDR1 is SGHTA and CDR2 is FQGNSA. Trimming took off 4 bases at V and 2 bases at J, with 11 bases between the two ends. The CDR3, as DNA: TGTGCCAGCAGCTCTAGCAGGGGCAACTATGGCTACACCTTC. Translating gives CASSSSRGNYGYTF. The variable domain in full, with the rest retrieved from reference TRBV7-2 and TRBJ1-2, is GAGVSQSPSNKVTEKGKDVELRCDPISGHTALYWYRQSLGQGLEFLIYFQGNSAPDKSGLPSDRFSAERTGGSVSTLTIQRTQQEDSAVYLCASSSSRGNYGYTFGSGTRLTVV.

With respect to this clonotype: A much bigger clone sits one base away, suggesting this may be a read error. The J gene is TRBJ2-7, the V gene TRBV6-2 or TRBV6-3; D is uncertain. The CDR3 extends over 12 amino acids. Germline CDR1 MNHEY, CDR2 SVGEGT. Trimming took 3 bases from V and 3 from J, leaving 6 bases between them. The CDR3 protein is CASSYELYEQYF. The CDR3 DNA is TGTGCCAGCAGTTATGAGCTCTACGAGCAGTACTTC.